Each of the 28 T cell receptor beta chains below was sequenced from the same sample in a study of blood T cell repertoires in COVID-19. Measured with immunoSEQ multiplex PCR; TCRdb has only the in-frame clones, and not every one. The sample includes some 380,000 clones, over 75% of them seen just once. The sequencing input was PBMCs or T cells enriched from blood (not recorded which). The receptor source for this set is a man younger than 45 who had recovered from COVID-19.

This rearrangement joins TRBV18 to TRBJ2-7, with 9 nucleotides matching TRBD1. CDR1 is KGHSH, CDR2 LQKENI, per germline. The CDR3 runs 14 residues. The V and J ends lost 1 base and 5 bases, in that order; junction bases with no gene match: 3. CDR3 bases: TGTGCCAGCTCACCACGAGGACAGGGGAACGAGCAGTACTTC. The encoded protein is CASSPRGQGNEQYF.

The rearrangement uses TRBV27 and TRBJ2-7; 9 nucleotides match TRBD1. The CDR3 sequence is 14 residues long. From germline, CDR1 is MNHEY and CDR2 SMNVEV (reference sequence). The V gene end was trimmed by 6 bases and the J gene end by 2 bases; junction bases not matched to a gene: 5. The DNA for the CDR3 is TGTGCCAGCAGCCCGGGACAGGGAGCCTACGAGCAGTACTTC. Translation gives CASSPGQGAYEQYF.

The chain combines TRBV4-1 with TRBJ1-6; unclear D gene. This CDR3 has 15 residues. CDR1 and CDR2 (germline): MGHRA, YSYEKL. The ends were cut back, 3 bases at V and 2 bases at J, with 8 bases in the middle. The CDR3 DNA reads TGCGCCAGCAGCCAGCTCCCAGCCTATAATTCACCCCTCCACTTT. It codes for CASSQLPAYNSPLHF.

This sequence joins TRBV6-5 and TRBJ2-7, with 9 positions matching TRBD1. The V and J ends lost 6 bases and 2 bases, in that order; junction bases with no gene match: 5. This CDR3 has 14 amino acids. CDR1 and CDR2 from the germline V gene are MNHEY and SVGAGI. The CDR3 loop reads CASRATGGTYEQYF. The CDR3 DNA reads TGTGCCAGCAGGGCAACAGGGGGCACCTACGAGCAGTACTTC.

This chain uses TRBV7-9 with TRBJ1-2; 7 nucleotides match TRBD1. Germline V CDR1 and CDR2: SEHNR, FQNEAQ (reference sequence). With V trimmed by 5 bases and J by 3 bases, 6 bases remained unmatched. This CDR3 region has 14 residues. The CDR3 DNA is TGTGCCAGCAGCCCTCGAACAGGGGACTATGGCTACACCTTC. Amino acid sequence: CASSPRTGDYGYTF.

This rearrangement joins TRBV7-8 to TRBJ1-2; weak D call: TRBD1 (5 bases). The CDR3 length is 13 residues. Trimming removed 7 bases at V and 8 bases at J, with 17 bases between. Germline values: CDR1 SGHVS, CDR2 FQNEAQ. CDR3 sequence: CASTVGVTEGYTF. In DNA form, the CDR3 reads TGTGCCAGCACCGTAGGGGTCACGGAAGGCTACACCTTC.

The V gene is TRBV10-3, the J gene TRBJ1-2, with D possibly being TRBD1 (6 bases). The V end lost 7 bases, the J end lost 6 bases, and 15 bases lay between the germline ends. The germline V gene has CDR1 ENHRY and CDR2 SYGVKD. The CDR3 runs 13 residues. CDR3 sequence (DNA): TGTGCCATCACAAACGACAGGCTTCATGGCTACACCTTC. This sequence encodes CAITNDRLHGYTF.

Written as DNA, the CDR3 is TGTGCCAGCAGCCGTACACACCACTCCTACAATGAGCAGTTCTTC. It specifies CASSRTHHSYNEQFF. This chain joins TRBV7-3 and TRBJ2-1; D gene uncertain. The ends were cut back, 5 bases at V and 0 bases at J, with 11 bases in the middle. The CDR3 length is 15 residues. Germline CDR1 SGHTA, CDR2 FQGTGA.

This clone was seen more than once but under ten times. Different DNA sequences within this sample yield the same CDR3. V usage is TRBV19 and J usage is TRBJ1-1, with D possibly matching TRBD1 (6 bases). The V end was cut by 6 bases, the J end by 4 bases, with 9 bases between. Germline CDR1 and CDR2: LNHDA and SQIVND (reference sequence). This CDR3 is 12 amino acids long. The CDR3 coding sequence is TGTGCCAGTAGGACAGGTGGCACTGAAGCTTTCTTT. Its protein is CASRTGGTEAFF.

The chain is built from TRBV2 and TRBJ1-5, with TRBD1 matching 8 bases. CDR1 is SNHLY, CDR2 FYNNEI, per germline. CDR3 size: 15 residues. The ends lost 6 bases at V and 3 bases at J; junction bases unmatched: 7. The CDR3 is CASSGGQVDNQPQHF. The CDR3 DNA reads as TGTGCCAGCAGCGGGGGACAGGTCGACAATCAGCCCCAGCATTTT. Filled out from reference TRBV2 and TRBJ1-5, the complete variable domain reads EPEVTQTPSHQVTQMGQEVILRCVPISNHLYFYWYRQILGQKVEFLVSFYNNEISEKSEIFDDQFSVERPDGSNFTLKIRSTKLEDSAMYFCASSGGQVDNQPQHFGDGTRLSIL.

The chain couples TRBV14 to TRBJ2-1, with 9 positions matching TRBD2. The CDR3 has 16 amino acids. Germline lookup yields CDR1 SGHDN and CDR2 FVKESK. The J segment lost 8 bases and the V segment lost 3 bases, leaving 11 bases of the junction unmatched. Here the CDR3 reads CASSQVSGTSPHEQFF. The CDR3 DNA is TGTGCCAGCAGCCAGGTCTCCGGGACTAGCCCCCATGAGCAGTTCTTC.

The gene calls are TRBV5-6 and TRBJ1-2, with D uncertain. The CDR3 is 14 amino acids. Per germline, CDR1 SGHDT and CDR2 YYEEEE. Trimming removed 0 bases at V and 3 bases at J, with 9 bases between. DNA of the CDR3: TGTGCCAGCAGCTTGGGAGCATCGCACTATGGCTACACCTTC. Translated: CASSLGASHYGYTF.

This chain joins TRBV5-1 and TRBJ1-2; tentatively, D is TRBD1 (5 bases). V lost 2 bases and J 0 bases, leaving 14 bases between the germline ends. Germline lookup yields CDR1 SGHRS and CDR2 YFSETQ. The length of the CDR3 is 16 residues. The CDR3 nucleotides are TGCGCCAGCAGCTTTGAAGGGGCCGGAGCTAACTATGGCTACACCTTC. It encodes CASSFEGAGANYGYTF. Filled out from reference TRBV5-1 and TRBJ1-2, the complete variable domain reads KAGVTQTPRYLIKTRGQQVTLSCSPISGHRSVSWYQQTPGQGLQFLFEYFSETQRNKGNFPGRFSGRQFSNSRSEMNVSTLELGDSALYLCASSFEGAGANYGYTFGSGTRLTVV.

This clone was picked up a small number of times. This chain uses TRBV7-9 with TRBJ1-2; 10 positions match TRBD1. Germline V gene lookup returns CDR1 SEHNR and CDR2 FQNEAQ (reference sequence). Losses at the gene ends were 5 bases for V and 6 bases for J; bases not matched to a gene: 12. This CDR3 region has 16 residues. As DNA, the CDR3 is TGTGCCAGCAGCCCAGAGGCGACAGGGGGCGAAAATGGCTACACCTTC. Protein sequence: CASSPEATGGENGYTF.

This chain's CDR3 is CSVEGVGRSSYEQYF. CDR3 nucleotides: TGCAGCGTTGAAGGTGTAGGAAGGAGCTCCTACGAGCAGTACTTC. The J gene is TRBJ2-7, the V gene TRBV29-1, with D unresolved. Germline V CDR1 and CDR2: SQVTM, ANQGSEA. Trimming removed 1 base from V and 0 bases from J, with 13 bases in between. The CDR3 length is 15 residues.

The chain couples TRBV4-2 to TRBJ1-1, with TRBD1 matching 7 bases. The CDR3 covers 17 residues. V shed 1 base, J shed 4 bases, and the junction held 12 bases outside the gene matches. The germline V gene encodes CDR1 LGHNA and CDR2 YNFKEQ. The CDR3 here is CASSQGAYRGGGTEAFF. CDR3 DNA: TGTGCCAGCAGCCAAGGGGCTTACAGGGGAGGAGGCACTGAAGCTTTCTTT.

The rearrangement links TRBV25-1 to TRBJ2-1; TRBD1 matches at 7 bases. CDR3 length equals 12 residues. Germline V gene sequence: CDR1 MGHDK, CDR2 SYGVNS. Trimming cost V 10 bases and J 7 bases; bases outside gene matches: 7. The CDR3 spells CATTGTANEQFF. The CDR3 bases are TGTGCCACCACCGGGACAGCTAATGAGCAGTTCTTC.

The chain links TRBV18 to TRBJ1-4; 7 bases align to TRBD1. J gave up 8 bases and V 3 bases, and 9 bases lay outside the gene matches. The CDR3 covers 15 residues. CDR1 is KGHSH, CDR2 LQKENI, per germline. CDR3 loop: CASSPVGDSEEKLFF. In nucleotides, the CDR3 is TGTGCCAGCTCACCGGTAGGGGACAGTGAAGAAAAACTGTTTTTT.

V is TRBV11-2 and J is TRBJ2-3; D gene ambiguous. V was shortened by 5 bases and J by 5 bases, with 8 bases between the two germline ends. The CDR3 is 12 amino acids. Germline V CDR1 and CDR2: SGHAT, FQNNGV. CDR3 amino acids: CASSLSLDTQYF. The CDR3 DNA follows: TGTGCCAGCAGCCTTAGCCTAGATACGCAGTATTTT. Full variable domain (rest looked up from reference TRBV11-2 and TRBJ2-3): EAGVAQSPRYKIIEKRQSVAFWCNPISGHATLYWYQQILGQGPKLLIQFQNNGVVDDSQLPKDRFSAERLKGVDSTLKIQPAKLEDSAVYLCASSLSLDTQYFGPGTRLTVL.

This chain connects TRBV30 to TRBJ1-6, with TRBD1 identical over 7 bases. V shed 4 bases, J shed 5 bases, and the junction held 2 bases outside the gene matches. Germline V CDR1 and CDR2: GTSNPN, SVGIG (reference sequence). The CDR3 covers 13 residues. CDR3 DNA: TGTGCCTGGACAGGACAGGATAATTCACCCCTCCACTTT. Encoded protein: CAWTGQDNSPLHF.

The chain links TRBV12-5 to TRBJ2-5, with TRBD2 identical over 9 bases. This CDR3 contains 13 residues. Per germline, CDR1 LGHNT and CDR2 FRNRAP. V lost 6 bases to trimming and J lost 5 bases; unmatched junction nucleotides: 4. In DNA, the CDR3 is TGTGCTAGTGGACCTGCGGGGGGGGAGACCCAGTACTTC. This sequence encodes CASGPAGGETQYF.

J is TRBJ2-1 and V is TRBV10-3; 10 nucleotides match TRBD2. The CDR3 spans 13 residues. J was trimmed by 5 bases and V by 10 bases; bases with no gene match: 5. Germline V lookup: CDR1 ENHRY, CDR2 SYGVKD. The CDR3, as DNA: TGTGCCACCCAGCGGGGGGGCAACAATGAGCAGTTCTTC. It encodes CATQRGGNNEQFF.

The chain employs TRBV7-5 and TRBJ2-6; the table's TRBD2 call for D was not verified on the DNA. TRBV7-5 is shown as a pseudogene. CDR3 length: 15 residues. CDR3 in amino acids: CARRLAGCGANVLTF. The DNA of the CDR3 is TGTGCCAGAAGACTCGCCGGGTGTGGGGCCAACGTCCTGACTTTC.

In its sample, this clone was seen once. The rearrangement joins TRBV7-2 to TRBJ2-6, with TRBD2 as a possible D gene (5 bases). Between the trimmed V and J ends, which lost 8 bases and 1 base, there was a span of 6 bases. Germline lookup yields CDR1 SGHTA and CDR2 FQGNSA. The CDR3 sequence is 13 residues long. CDR3 DNA sequence: TGTGCCAGCGAGGGTTCTGGGGCCAACGTCCTGACTTTC. It specifies CASEGSGANVLTF.

The chain combines TRBV7-2 with TRBJ2-7; D tentatively fits TRBD1 or TRBD2 (5 bases each). Per germline, CDR1 SGHTA and CDR2 FQGNSA. The CDR3 totals 13 residues. Trimming shortened V by 8 bases and J by 7 bases, and 18 bases separated the two germline ends. CDR3 DNA: TGTGCCAGCGACTTAGAGGGGCACGGGGAGCAGTACTTC. Amino acids: CASDLEGHGEQYF.

There are a few counts of this clone. The rearrangement uses TRBV7-8 and TRBJ1-5, with TRBD1 as a possible D gene (5 bases). Trimming removed 0 bases from V and 7 bases from J, with 13 bases in between. The germline CDR1 and CDR2 sequences are SGHVS and FQNEAQ. The CDR3 contains 15 residues. CDR3 protein: CASSLASGGGQPQHF. The CDR3 DNA sequence: TGTGCCAGCAGCTTAGCGAGCGGGGGAGGGCAGCCCCAGCATTTT.

J is TRBJ1-5 and V is TRBV6-5; no definite D call. Germline V gene data show CDR1 as MNHEY and CDR2 as SVGAGI. This CDR3 is built from 11 residues. Trimming removed 7 bases from V and 6 bases from J, with 7 bases in between. In nucleotides, the CDR3 is TGTGCCAGCACGGAGGGTCAGCCCCAGCATTTT. Protein product: CASTEGQPQHF.

In this sample, this clone turned up a few times. The V call is TRBV5-1, the J call TRBJ1-5; no reliable D call. V was clipped by 0 bases and J by 3 bases, with 13 bases between them. This CDR3 comprises 16 residues. Germline V CDR1 and CDR2: SGHRS, YFSETQ. The CDR3 is CASSLARHDNNQPQHF. The CDR3 nucleotides read TGCGCCAGCAGCTTGGCCCGGCACGACAACAATCAGCCCCAGCATTTT.